A selection of T cell receptor beta chains follows, all from one sample in a study of T cell responses to AZD1222 COVID-19 vaccine. TCRdb keeps only in-frame clones here, not all; method: immunoSEQ multiplex PCR. The sample consists of under 150,000 clones, roughly 90% of them appearing once. The sequenced sample was peripheral blood, obtained on day 0 of AZD1222 vaccination. The receptor source for this set is an adult in good health. The CDR3 runs from the conserved cysteine through the conserved F or W. D genes are given only for firm matches.

j_gene,v_gene,d_gene,CDR3nt,CDR3aa
TRBJ1-3,TRBV6-5,.,TGTGCCAGCAGCCCCGATTGGAGCTCTGGAAACACCATATATTTT,CASSPDWSSGNTIYF
TRBJ1-2,TRBV7-9,.,TGTGCCAGCAGCTTAGGTAGTGTCTATGGCTACACCTTC,CASSLGSVYGYTF
TRBJ1-5,TRBV3-1/TRBV3-2,.,TGTGCCAGCAGCCAAGACAGGGTGGCCCAGCCCCAGCATTTT,CASSQDRVAQPQHF
TRBJ1-5,TRBV27,TRBD1,TGTGCCAGCAGTCCCCTTCTGACAGGGAATCAGCCCCAGCATTTT,CASSPLLTGNQPQHF
TRBJ1-5,TRBV12-3/TRBV12-4,.,TGTGCCAGCAGTAGGGGGGATCAGCCCCAGCATTTT,CASSRGDQPQHF
TRBJ1-2,TRBV7-9,.,TGTGCCAGCAGCTTAAGTCGGACCTATGGCTACACCTTC,CASSLSRTYGYTF
TRBJ1-1,TRBV3-1/TRBV3-2,.,TGTGCCAGCAGCCTATTCGGGGGCAGGATGAGCACTGAAGCTTTCTTT,CASSLFGGRMSTEAFF
TRBJ2-2,TRBV27,.,TGTGCCAGCAGTCAGGCCCGGGGGAACACCGGGGAGCTGTTTTTT,CASSQARGNTGELFF
TRBJ2-7,TRBV5-1,.,TGCGCCAGCAGCTTGGTTTTAGGCGAGCAGTACTTC,CASSLVLGEQYF
TRBJ2-2,TRBV29-1,.,TGCAGCGTTAGAGGGAGAAATTTCGTGAACACCGGGGAGCTGTTTTTT,CSVRGRNFVNTGELFF
TRBJ2-1,TRBV6-5,.,TGTGCCAGCAGCCCCGGTTTGGGGGAAGCGGCGCAGTTCTTC,CASSPGLGEAAQFF
TRBJ1-2,TRBV19,.,TGTGCCAGTAGTATAGATTCACGGAGTAACTATGGCTACACCTTC,CASSIDSRSNYGYTF
TRBJ1-6,TRBV18,.,TGTGCCAGCTCACCGGTGGCGGGGGTAAATTCACCCCTCCACTTT,CASSPVAGVNSPLHF
TRBJ1-2,TRBV30,TRBD1,TGTGCCTGGAGTGACTTGACAGGGGTTGGCTACACCTTC,CAWSDLTGVGYTF
TRBJ2-7,TRBV3-1/TRBV3-2,.,TGTGCCAGCAGCCGCTTTAGGGCAGGCGAGCAGTACTTC,CASSRFRAGEQYF
TRBJ2-1,TRBV10-3,TRBD2,TGTGCCATCAGTGAAGTGTTTAGCGGGACGTCGAGCTCCTACAATGAGCAGTTCTTC,CAISEVFSGTSSSYNEQFF